The sequence of this T cell receptor (beta chain) was determined in a study of T cell changes during pregnancy in multiple sclerosis. Assay: immunoSEQ multiplex PCR; the TCRdb copy retains only in-frame clones and omits some. There are under 85,000 clones in the sample; roughly 91% occur only once, and almost 0.3% lies in the top ten. Germline CDR1 is LGHNA and CDR2 is YSLEER. The V end lost 4 bases, the J end lost 2 bases, and 18 bases lay between the germline ends. The CDR3 totals 16 residues. This sequence originates from a female donor in good health, enrolled as a control in a pregnancy study. Material: CD4+ T cells from peripheral blood mononuclear cells, obtained in the third trimester of pregnancy. This sequence joins TRBV4-3 and TRBJ2-7; D perhaps matches TRBD1 (6 bases). The CDR3 loop is CASSPRIDRSTYEQYF. CDR3 nucleotides: TGCGCCAGCAGCCCTCGTATTGACAGGTCGACCTACGAGCAGTACTTC.